The sequence of this T cell receptor (beta chain) was determined in a study of T cells in localized non-small cell lung cancer. Study-wide results and limits: When the top 100 tumor clones were examined, a median approximately 54 of them also appeared in the adjacent lung, which was paired and uninvolved.

Clones were sequenced by immunoSEQ multiplex PCR, and TCRdb holds only the in-frame ones, with some missing. Altogether about 74,000 clones are present, approximately 88% being singletons, with the ten largest covering 1.3%. In its sample, this clone was seen a few times. The antigen remains unidentified. The material was peripheral blood, obtained before any cancer treatment. The receptor's source is a female donor aged 60 or older with stage I lung adenocarcinoma.

The CDR3 bases are TGTGCCAGCAGCGACCCAGGGTTATATGGCTACACCTTC. Translating it yields CASSDPGLYGYTF. The rearrangement uses TRBV5-5 and TRBJ1-2, with TRBD1 as a possible D gene (5 bases). Per germline, CDR1 SGHKS and CDR2 YYEKEE (reference sequence). The CDR3 extends over 13 amino acids. Deletions cut 4 bases from V and 5 bases from J, with 12 bases between. The complete variable domain, with remaining parts taken from reference TRBV5-5 and TRBJ1-2, reads DAGVTQSPTHLIKTRGQQVTLRCSPISGHKSVSWYQQVLGQGPQFIFQYYEKEERGRGNFPDRFSARQFPNYSSELNVNALLLGDSALYLCASSDPGLYGYTFGSGTRLTVV.